This passage covers 5 T cell receptor beta chains from one sample sequenced in a study of T cell changes during pregnancy in multiple sclerosis. Measured with immunoSEQ multiplex PCR; TCRdb has only the in-frame clones, and not every one. The sample lists around 100,000 clones, approximately 90% occurring once. The specimen was peripheral blood, collected after pregnancy. The receptors come from a female donor with multiple sclerosis, enrolled in a pregnancy study.

The chain employs TRBV2 and TRBJ1-5, with 9 bases fitting TRBD1. The CDR3 sequence is 17 residues long. V was pared by 4 bases and J by 1 base, with 8 bases of the junction left unmatched. Germline V gene data show CDR1 as SNHLY and CDR2 as FYNNEI. Here the CDR3 DNA reads TGTGCCAGCAGTGCCGGGACAGGGAAACTAAGCAATCAGCCCCAGCATTTT. The encoded protein is CASSAGTGKLSNQPQHF.

This rearrangement joins TRBV9 to TRBJ1-2; D unresolved. The V end was cut by 0 bases, the J end by 0 bases, with 15 bases between. This CDR3 region has 17 residues. CDR1 is SGDLS, CDR2 YYNGEE, per germline. The CDR3, as DNA: TGTGCCAGCAGCGTAGGGTTGGCAGTTTCACCTAACTATGGCTACACCTTC. Encoded protein: CASSVGLAVSPNYGYTF.

The chain uses TRBV7-3 and TRBJ2-1; 12 nucleotides line up with TRBD2. Germline V gene lookup returns CDR1 SGHTA and CDR2 FQGTGA. The ends lost 5 bases at V and 7 bases at J; junction bases unmatched: 12. The CDR3 runs to 17 residues. The DNA for the CDR3 is TGTGCCAGCAGCCCCGGGGCTAGCGGGGGGGCCTGGAATGAGCAGTTCTTC. Translation gives CASSPGASGGAWNEQFF.

This sequence joins TRBV30 and TRBJ2-7; 9 positions match TRBD1. The CDR3 consists of 13 residues. Germline trimming cut 5 bases from V and 2 bases from J; bases unmatched to any gene: 4. CDR1 is GTSNPN, CDR2 SVGIG, per germline (reference sequence). This CDR3 is CAWSDRGPYEQYF. The CDR3 region has the DNA TGTGCCTGGTCGGACAGGGGTCCCTACGAGCAGTACTTC.

The chain uses TRBV4-1 and TRBJ1-2; the match to TRBD1 covers 7 bases. The germline gives CDR1 MGHRA, CDR2 YSYEKL. The CDR3 has 16 residues. The trim removed 0 bases at V and 4 bases at J, leaving 8 bases unmatched. The CDR3 is CASSQDFAGGSYGYTF. DNA of the CDR3: TGCGCCAGCAGCCAAGATTTCGCAGGGGGGTCCTATGGCTACACCTTC.